One TCR beta chain is described in this entry. Its antigen is undetermined. The J segment lost 5 bases and the V segment lost 4 bases, leaving 5 bases of the junction unmatched. The CDR3 sequence is 16 residues long. The germline V gene has CDR1 LGHDT and CDR2 YNNKEL (reference sequence). The entry originates in a study of response to subunit inactivated influenza vaccine. Study findings and constraints: The authors put forward the suggestion that each seasonal influenza vaccination may bring in only a limited number of new T cells.

MiXCR, run by TCRdb on the RT-PCR reads, gives a single entry per CDR3 protein. Of 300,000 to 350,000 distinct CDR3 sequences in the sample, 22% were seen once. The specimen was PBMCs from blood, collected less than 22 months after vaccination. This chain links TRBV3-1 with TRBJ2-2; 12 bases are shared with TRBD2. This TCR derives from a man between 50 and 75 years old who received an inactivated influenza vaccine. CDR3 region: CASSLRLAGATGELFF. The CDR3, as DNA: TGTGCCAGCAGCCTAAGACTAGCGGGGGCTACCGGGGAGCTGTTTTTT.